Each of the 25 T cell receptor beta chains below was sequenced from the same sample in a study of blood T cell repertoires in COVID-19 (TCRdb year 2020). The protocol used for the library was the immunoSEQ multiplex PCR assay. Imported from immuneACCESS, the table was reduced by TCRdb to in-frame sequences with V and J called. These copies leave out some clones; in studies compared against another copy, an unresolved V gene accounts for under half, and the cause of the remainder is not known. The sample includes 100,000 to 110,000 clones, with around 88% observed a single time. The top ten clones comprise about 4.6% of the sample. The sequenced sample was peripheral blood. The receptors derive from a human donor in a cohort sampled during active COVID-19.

The chain's CDR3 is CASSQDPRNYQPQHF. The DNA of the CDR3 is TGCGCCAGCAGCCAAGATCCCCGTAATTATCAGCCCCAGCATTTT. The chain is built from TRBV4-1 and TRBJ1-5; D is unclear. Germline V gene sequence: CDR1 MGHRA, CDR2 YSYEKL. The CDR3 has 15 residues. V lost 0 bases to trimming and J lost 5 bases, with 11 bases between them.

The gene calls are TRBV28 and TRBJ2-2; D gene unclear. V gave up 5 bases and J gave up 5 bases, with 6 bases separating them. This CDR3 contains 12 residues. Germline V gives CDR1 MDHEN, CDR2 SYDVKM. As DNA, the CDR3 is TGTGCCAGCAGTATTACAACCGGGGAGCTGTTTTTT. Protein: CASSITTGELFF.

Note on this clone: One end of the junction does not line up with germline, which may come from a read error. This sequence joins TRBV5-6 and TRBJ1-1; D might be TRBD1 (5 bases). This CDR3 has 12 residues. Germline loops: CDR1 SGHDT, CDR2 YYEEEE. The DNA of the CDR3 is TGTGCCAGCAGCTCGGCCAAGGGGCCCGAGGTCTTT. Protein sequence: CASSSAKGPEVF.

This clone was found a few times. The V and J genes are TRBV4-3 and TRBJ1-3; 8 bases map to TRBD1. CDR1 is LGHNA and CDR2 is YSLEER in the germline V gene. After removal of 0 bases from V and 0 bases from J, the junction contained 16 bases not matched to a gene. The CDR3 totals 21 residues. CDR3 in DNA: TGCGCCAGCAGCCAAGAACAGGTGGGCAGGGGGCGCGTAAGCTCTGGAAACACCATATATTTT. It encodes CASSQEQVGRGRVSSGNTIYF.

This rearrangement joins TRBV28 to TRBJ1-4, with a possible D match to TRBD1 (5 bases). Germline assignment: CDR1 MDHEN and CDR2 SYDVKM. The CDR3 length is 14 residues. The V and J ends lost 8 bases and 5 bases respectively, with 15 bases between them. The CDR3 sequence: CASAGTPKNEKLFF. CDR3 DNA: TGTGCCAGCGCCGGGACTCCAAAAAATGAAAAACTGTTTTTT.

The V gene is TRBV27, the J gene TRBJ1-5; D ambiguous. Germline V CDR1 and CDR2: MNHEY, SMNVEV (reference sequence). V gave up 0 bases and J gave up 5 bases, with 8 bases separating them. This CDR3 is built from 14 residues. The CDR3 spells CASSLSVGDQPQHF. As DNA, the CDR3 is TGTGCCAGCAGTTTATCAGTCGGGGATCAGCCCCAGCATTTT.

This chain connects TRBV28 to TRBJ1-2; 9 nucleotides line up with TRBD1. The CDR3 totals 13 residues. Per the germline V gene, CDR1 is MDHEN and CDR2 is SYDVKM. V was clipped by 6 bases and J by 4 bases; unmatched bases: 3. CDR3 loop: CASRTGGGYGYTF. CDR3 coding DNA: TGTGCCAGCAGGACAGGGGGGGGCTATGGCTACACCTTC.

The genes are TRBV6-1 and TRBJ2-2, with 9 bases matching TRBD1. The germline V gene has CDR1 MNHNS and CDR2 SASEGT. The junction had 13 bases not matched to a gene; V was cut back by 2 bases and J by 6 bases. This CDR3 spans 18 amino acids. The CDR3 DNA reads TGTGCCAGCAGTGAATTTGGGACAGGGAACCCCGGCCCCGGGGAGCTGTTTTTT. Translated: CASSEFGTGNPGPGELFF.

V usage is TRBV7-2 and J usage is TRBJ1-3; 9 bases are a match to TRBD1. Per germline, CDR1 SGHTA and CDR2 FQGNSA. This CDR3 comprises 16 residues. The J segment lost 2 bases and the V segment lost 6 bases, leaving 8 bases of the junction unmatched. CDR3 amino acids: CASSSYRGQTGNTIYF. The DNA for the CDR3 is TGTGCCAGCAGTTCCTACAGGGGGCAAACTGGAAACACCATATATTTT. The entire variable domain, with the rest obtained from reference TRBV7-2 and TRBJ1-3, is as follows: GAGVSQSPSNKVTEKGKDVELRCDPISGHTALYWYRQSLGQGLEFLIYFQGNSAPDKSGLPSDRFSAERTGGSVSTLTIQRTQQEDSAVYLCASSSYRGQTGNTIYFGEGSWLTVV.

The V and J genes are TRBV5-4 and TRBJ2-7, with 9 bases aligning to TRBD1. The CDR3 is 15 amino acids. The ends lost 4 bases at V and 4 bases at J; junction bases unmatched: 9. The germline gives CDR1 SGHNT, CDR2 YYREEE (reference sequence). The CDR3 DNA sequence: TGTGCCAGCAGCAGGTCGACAGGGGGAGGGTACGAGCAGTACTTC. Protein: CASSRSTGGGYEQYF. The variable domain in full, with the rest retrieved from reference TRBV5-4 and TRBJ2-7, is ETGVTQSPTHLIKTRGQQVTLRCSSQSGHNTVSWYQQALGQGPQFIFQYYREEENGRGNFPPRFSGLQFPNYSSELNVNALELDDSALYLCASSRSTGGGYEQYFGPGTRLTVT.

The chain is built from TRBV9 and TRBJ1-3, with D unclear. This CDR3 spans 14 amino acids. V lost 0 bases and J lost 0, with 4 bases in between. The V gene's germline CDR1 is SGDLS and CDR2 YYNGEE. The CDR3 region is CASSVAGSGNTIYF. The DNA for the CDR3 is TGTGCCAGCAGCGTAGCAGGCTCTGGAAACACCATATATTTT.

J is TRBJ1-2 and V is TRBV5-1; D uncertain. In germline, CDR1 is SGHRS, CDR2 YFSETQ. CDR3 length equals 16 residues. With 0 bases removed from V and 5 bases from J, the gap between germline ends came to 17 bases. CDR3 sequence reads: CASSLVRNGGLYGYTF. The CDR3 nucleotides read TGCGCCAGCAGCTTGGTAAGAAACGGAGGATTATATGGCTACACCTTC. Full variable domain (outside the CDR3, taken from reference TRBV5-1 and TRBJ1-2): KAGVTQTPRYLIKTRGQQVTLSCSPISGHRSVSWYQQTPGQGLQFLFEYFSETQRNKGNFPGRFSGRQFSNSRSEMNVSTLELGDSALYLCASSLVRNGGLYGYTFGSGTRLTVV.

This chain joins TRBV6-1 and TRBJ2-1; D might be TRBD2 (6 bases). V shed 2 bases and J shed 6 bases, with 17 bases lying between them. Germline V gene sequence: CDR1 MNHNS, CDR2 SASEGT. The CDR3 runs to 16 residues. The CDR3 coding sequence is TGTGCCAGCAGTGAAAACGGGCTAGCGAGCCCCAATGAGCAGTTCTTC. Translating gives CASSENGLASPNEQFF.

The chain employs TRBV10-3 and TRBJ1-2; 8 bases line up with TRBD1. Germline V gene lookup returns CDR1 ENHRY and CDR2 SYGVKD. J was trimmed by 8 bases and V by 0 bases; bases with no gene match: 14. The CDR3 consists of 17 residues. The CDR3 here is CAISESSPGQVLRGYTF. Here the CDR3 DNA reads TGTGCCATCAGTGAGTCCTCCCCGGGACAGGTATTAAGGGGCTACACCTTC.

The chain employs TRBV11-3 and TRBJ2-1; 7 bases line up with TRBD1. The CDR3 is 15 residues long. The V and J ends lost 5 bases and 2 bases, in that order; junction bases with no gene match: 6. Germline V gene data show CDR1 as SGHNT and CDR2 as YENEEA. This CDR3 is CASSPRQGPYNEQFF. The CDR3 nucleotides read TGTGCCAGCAGCCCCCGACAGGGCCCCTACAATGAGCAGTTCTTC.

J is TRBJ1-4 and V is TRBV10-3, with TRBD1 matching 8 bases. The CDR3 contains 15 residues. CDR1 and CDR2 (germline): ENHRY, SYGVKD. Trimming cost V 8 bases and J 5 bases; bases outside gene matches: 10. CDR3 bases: TGTGCCATCGGGACGACCGGGACAGGCAATGAAAAACTGTTTTTT. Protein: CAIGTTGTGNEKLFF.

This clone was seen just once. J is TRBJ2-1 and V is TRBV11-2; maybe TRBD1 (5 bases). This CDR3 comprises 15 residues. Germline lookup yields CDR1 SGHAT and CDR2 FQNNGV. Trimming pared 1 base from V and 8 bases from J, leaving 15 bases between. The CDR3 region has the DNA TGTGCCAGCAGCTTAGGCAGGGTAGGAGTCGATGAGCAGTTCTTC. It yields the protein CASSLGRVGVDEQFF.

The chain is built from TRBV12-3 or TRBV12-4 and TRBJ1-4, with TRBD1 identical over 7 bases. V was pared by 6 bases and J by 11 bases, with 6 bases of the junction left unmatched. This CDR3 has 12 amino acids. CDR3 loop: CASRSTGNKLFF. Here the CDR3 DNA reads TGTGCCAGCAGGTCGACAGGGAATAAACTGTTTTTT.

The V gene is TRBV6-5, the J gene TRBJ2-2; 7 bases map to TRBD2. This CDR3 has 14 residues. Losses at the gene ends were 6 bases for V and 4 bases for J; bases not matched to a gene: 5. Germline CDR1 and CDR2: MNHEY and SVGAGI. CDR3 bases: TGTGCCAGCAGCCTAGCGGATTTCACCGGGGAGCTGTTTTTT. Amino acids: CASSLADFTGELFF.

CDR3 bases: TGTGCCAGTAGTATAGTGAGGAGCTCCTACGAGCAGTACTTC. It specifies CASSIVRSSYEQYF. The rearrangement uses TRBV19 and TRBJ2-7; no firm D call. Germline CDR1 and CDR2: LNHDA and SQIVND (reference sequence). Trimming removed 1 base at V and 0 bases at J, with 7 bases between. This CDR3 is 14 amino acids long.

CDR3 nucleotides: TGCGCCAGCAGCTTCGGGACAGCTAAGGAAGAGACCCAGTACTTC. Protein product: CASSFGTAKEETQYF. The V call is TRBV5-1, the J call TRBJ2-5, with 7 bases aligning to TRBD1. The junction had 7 bases not matched to a gene; V was cut back by 2 bases and J by 3 bases. Germline V gene lookup returns CDR1 SGHRS and CDR2 YFSETQ. There are 15 residues in the CDR3.

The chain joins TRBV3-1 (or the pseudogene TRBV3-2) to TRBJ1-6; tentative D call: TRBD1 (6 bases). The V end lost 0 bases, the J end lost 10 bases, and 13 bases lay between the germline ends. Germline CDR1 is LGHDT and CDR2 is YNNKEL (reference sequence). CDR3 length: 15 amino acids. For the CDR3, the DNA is TGTGCCAGCAGCCAAGATAACAGGGTGAGGTCACCCCTCCACTTT. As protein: CASSQDNRVRSPLHF.

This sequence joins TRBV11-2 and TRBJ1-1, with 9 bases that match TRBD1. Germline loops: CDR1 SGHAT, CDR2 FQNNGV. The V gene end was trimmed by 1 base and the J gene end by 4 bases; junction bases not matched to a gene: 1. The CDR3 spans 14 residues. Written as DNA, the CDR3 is TGTGCCAGCAGCTTAGGGACAGGGGCCACTGAAGCTTTCTTT. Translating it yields CASSLGTGATEAFF.

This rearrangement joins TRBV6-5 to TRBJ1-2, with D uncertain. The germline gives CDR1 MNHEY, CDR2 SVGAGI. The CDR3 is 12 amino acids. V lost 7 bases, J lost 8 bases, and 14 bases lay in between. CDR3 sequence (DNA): TGTGCCAGCACCACGGGTCAGCGGGGCTACACCTTC. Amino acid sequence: CASTTGQRGYTF.

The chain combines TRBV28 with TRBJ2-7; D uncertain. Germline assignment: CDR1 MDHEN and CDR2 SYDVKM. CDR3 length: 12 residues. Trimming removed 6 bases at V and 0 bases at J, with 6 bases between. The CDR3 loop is CASSLVSYEQYF. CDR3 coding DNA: TGTGCCAGCAGCCTCGTCTCCTACGAGCAGTACTTC.